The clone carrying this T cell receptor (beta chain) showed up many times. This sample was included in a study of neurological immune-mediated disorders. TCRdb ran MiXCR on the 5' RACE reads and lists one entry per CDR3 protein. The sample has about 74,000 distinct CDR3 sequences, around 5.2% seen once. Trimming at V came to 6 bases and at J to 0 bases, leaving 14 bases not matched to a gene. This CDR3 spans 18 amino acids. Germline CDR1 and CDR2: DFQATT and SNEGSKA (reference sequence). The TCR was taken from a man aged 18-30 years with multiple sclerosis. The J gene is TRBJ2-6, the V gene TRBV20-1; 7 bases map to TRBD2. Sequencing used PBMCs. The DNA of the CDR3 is TGCAGTGCGCTAGATCGGGGGGTTTCTCTCTCTGGGGCCAACGTCCTGACTTTC. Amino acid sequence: CSALDRGVSLSGANVLTF.